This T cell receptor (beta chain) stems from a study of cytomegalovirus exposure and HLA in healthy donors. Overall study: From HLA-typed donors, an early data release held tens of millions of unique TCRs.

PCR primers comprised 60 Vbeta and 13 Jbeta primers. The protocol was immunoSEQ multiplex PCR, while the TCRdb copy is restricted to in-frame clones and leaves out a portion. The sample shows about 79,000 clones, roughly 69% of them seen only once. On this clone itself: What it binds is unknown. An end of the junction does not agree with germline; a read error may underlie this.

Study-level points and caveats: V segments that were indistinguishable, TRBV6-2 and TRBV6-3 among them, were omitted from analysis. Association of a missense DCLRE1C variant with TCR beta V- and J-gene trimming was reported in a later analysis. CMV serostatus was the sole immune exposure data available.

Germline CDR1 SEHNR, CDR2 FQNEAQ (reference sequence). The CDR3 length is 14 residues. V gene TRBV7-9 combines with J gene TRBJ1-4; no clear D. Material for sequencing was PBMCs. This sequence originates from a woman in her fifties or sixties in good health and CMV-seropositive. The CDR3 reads CSSSLPIRNEKLFF. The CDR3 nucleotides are TGTTCCAGCAGCCTACCGATTCGGAATGAAAAACTGTTTTTT.